The clone carrying this T cell receptor (beta chain) was picked up a small number of times. The antigen remains unidentified. These data belong to a study of CD8+ T cells in alopecia areata. Study-level information: Tofacitinib was taken orally by treated patients, and the dose was 5 to 10 mg twice daily. Tofacitinib ran 6 to 18 months, followed by 6 months off drug.

Reverse transcribed after extraction, RNA yielded cDNA as the sequencing template. The data were produced by immunoSEQ multiplex PCR, yet TCRdb's version contains in-frame clones alone and is incomplete. The repertoire holds around 130,000 clones, roughly 54% seen once, with 4.5% in the top ten. Germline CDR1 and CDR2: KGHSH and LQKENI. This CDR3 comprises 15 residues. The V and J ends lost 0 bases and 6 bases, in that order; junction bases with no gene match: 5. Whole-study findings and limits: For lesional scalp, especially alopecia totalis/universalis, clonality was higher than in normal scalp.

In alopecia areata patients, both lesional scalp punch biopsies and peripheral blood were collected. J is TRBJ2-1 and V is TRBV18, with 7 bases aligning to TRBD2. The sequence came from a human donor with alopecia areata. Sequencing was performed on CD4+ T cells sorted from blood, taken at week 0. The CDR3: CASSPPGLRPNEQFF. The CDR3, as DNA: TGTGCCAGCTCACCACCGGGACTAAGACCCAATGAGCAGTTCTTC.